These 16 T cell receptor beta chains share one sample of origin, sequenced in a study of cytomegalovirus exposure and HLA in healthy donors. The assay was immunoSEQ multiplex PCR, and TCRdb's table has in-frame clones only and misses some. The table lists approximately 300,000 clones, about 85% of them singletons. Sequenced sample: PBMCs. Receptors originate from a woman in her 30s in good health and CMV-seropositive.

The rearrangement links TRBV27 to TRBJ2-2; 7 bases match TRBD1. The germline gives CDR1 MNHEY, CDR2 SMNVEV (reference sequence). The V gene end was trimmed by 6 bases and the J gene end by 2 bases; junction bases not matched to a gene: 9. This CDR3 spans 16 amino acids. The CDR3 sequence: CASRQDGTANTGELFF. CDR3 coding DNA: TGTGCCAGCAGGCAGGACGGGACAGCCAACACCGGGGAGCTGTTTTTT.

J is TRBJ2-3 and V is TRBV18; 11 bases fit TRBD2. J was trimmed by 4 bases and V by 0 bases; bases with no gene match: 0. Germline CDR1 is KGHSH and CDR2 is LQKENI. The CDR3 runs 15 residues. CDR3 residues: CASSPPLAGADTQYF. The CDR3, as DNA: TGTGCCAGCTCACCACCACTAGCGGGGGCAGATACGCAGTATTTT.

This chain joins TRBV27 and TRBJ1-1; D is perhaps TRBD1 (6 bases). Trimming removed 2 bases at V and 6 bases at J, with 13 bases between. The CDR3 totals 14 residues. Per germline, CDR1 MNHEY and CDR2 SMNVEV (reference sequence). Here the CDR3 DNA reads TGTGCCAGCAGTTTAGCCTCCTACAGGGCTGAAGCTTTCTTT. Its protein is CASSLASYRAEAFF.

V gene TRBV30 combines with J gene TRBJ2-5, with 10 bases lining up with TRBD2. V lost 8 bases and J lost 3; bases outside the gene matches: 6. Germline V lookup: CDR1 GTSNPN, CDR2 SVGIG (reference sequence). The CDR3 has 13 amino acids. As DNA, the CDR3 is TGTGCCGTCCAGCGGGGGGGGGAAGAGACCCAGTACTTC. Amino acid sequence: CAVQRGGEETQYF.

This chain joins TRBV5-1 and TRBJ2-3; tentative D call: TRBD1 (6 bases). The CDR3 length is 15 residues. In germline, CDR1 is SGHRS, CDR2 YFSETQ. The V gene lost 5 bases and the J gene lost 0 bases, with 13 bases spanning the gap. The CDR3 is CASRGGGPSTDTQYF. In DNA form, the CDR3 reads TGCGCCAGCAGAGGTGGGGGCCCTAGCACAGATACGCAGTATTTT.

The chain couples TRBV4-2 to TRBJ1-5; D may be TRBD1 (5 bases). The V end was cut by 5 bases, the J end by 3 bases, with 17 bases between. This CDR3 is built from 16 residues. CDR1 LGHNA and CDR2 YNFKEQ come from the germline V gene. The CDR3 protein is CASSGLWSGDNQPQHF. The CDR3 coding sequence is TGTGCCAGCAGCGGGCTGTGGTCGGGGGACAATCAGCCCCAGCATTTT.

The chain links TRBV9 to TRBJ1-2; 8 bases line up with TRBD1. CDR1 SGDLS and CDR2 YYNGEE come from the germline V gene. The CDR3 runs 15 residues. Trimming removed 3 bases from V and 2 bases from J; junction bases left unmatched: 6. The CDR3: CASSGGQGLNYGYTF. The CDR3 bases are TGTGCCAGCAGCGGAGGACAGGGCCTAAACTATGGCTACACCTTC.

The gene calls are TRBV7-6 and TRBJ2-7; D not resolved. Germline V gene lookup returns CDR1 SGHVS and CDR2 FNYEAQ. V dropped 5 bases and J dropped 6 bases, with 11 bases sitting between them. This CDR3 is built from 12 residues. The CDR3 DNA is TGTGCCAGCAGCCCCACCGGGTCCGAGCAGTACTTC. This sequence encodes CASSPTGSEQYF.

V is TRBV29-1 and J is TRBJ2-2; D is unresolved. CDR3 size: 14 residues. V lost 6 bases to trimming and J lost 1 base, with 12 bases between them. Germline CDR1 is SQVTM and CDR2 is ANQGSEA. The CDR3 spells CSVNRGGNTGELFF. CDR3 DNA sequence: TGCAGCGTAAACAGAGGTGGGAACACCGGGGAGCTGTTTTTT.

This chain links TRBV7-9 with TRBJ1-5; D remains ambiguous. CDR1 and CDR2 from the germline V gene are SEHNR and FQNEAQ (reference sequence). CDR3 length: 16 residues. V was clipped by 2 bases and J by 1 base, with 12 bases between them. CDR3 loop: CASSLTATSSNQPQHF. The CDR3 nucleotides read TGTGCCAGCAGCTTAACAGCCACCTCGAGCAATCAGCCCCAGCATTTT.

The rearrangement links TRBV2 to TRBJ1-2; 7 nucleotides align to TRBD1. The germline V gene encodes CDR1 SNHLY and CDR2 FYNNEI. The CDR3 totals 15 residues. The V gene end was trimmed by 2 bases and the J gene end by 4 bases; junction bases not matched to a gene: 7. CDR3 sequence: CASSELQGGGYGYTF. CDR3 DNA: TGTGCCAGCAGTGAATTGCAGGGGGGAGGCTATGGCTACACCTTC.

V and J are TRBV18 and TRBJ2-1; D not certain. The CDR3 sequence is 17 residues long. CDR1 is KGHSH, CDR2 LQKENI, per germline. V lost 3 bases, J lost 0 bases, and 15 bases lay in between. In nucleotides, the CDR3 is TGTGCCAGCTCACCCCCGATCCGGCTTTCCTCCTACAATGAGCAGTTCTTC. Translated: CASSPPIRLSSYNEQFF.

The rearrangement links TRBV18 to TRBJ2-3; unclear D gene. Germline V lookup: CDR1 KGHSH, CDR2 LQKENI. Trimming stripped 4 bases from V and 2 bases from J, with 13 bases between. The CDR3 is 15 amino acids. CDR3 sequence (DNA): TGTGCCAGCTCACTCGACCAGACAATCACAGATACGCAGTATTTT. It codes for CASSLDQTITDTQYF.

The V and J genes are TRBV7-2 and TRBJ2-2, with 11 nucleotides matching TRBD2. There are 17 residues in the CDR3. The V and J ends lost 5 bases and 2 bases, in that order; junction bases with no gene match: 7. The germline V gene has CDR1 SGHTA and CDR2 FQGNSA. DNA for the CDR3: TGTGCCAGCAGCCCCCGACTAGCGGGGATTAACACCGGGGAGCTGTTTTTT. Its translation: CASSPRLAGINTGELFF.

This clone was seen more than once but under ten times. The chain is built from TRBV4-1 and TRBJ1-2; D unclear. V lost 0 bases and J 4 bases, leaving 6 bases between the germline ends. CDR1 is MGHRA, CDR2 YSYEKL, per germline. This CDR3 spans 13 amino acids. The CDR3 nucleotides read TGCGCCAGCAGCCAAGACAGAGTCTATGGCTACACCTTC. Encoded protein: CASSQDRVYGYTF.

The chain links TRBV11-3 to TRBJ1-3; no clear D. V was cut by 5 bases and J by 4 bases, with 9 bases left in between. CDR3 length: 13 amino acids. Per germline, CDR1 SGHNT and CDR2 YENEEA. CDR3 sequence (DNA): TGTGCCAGCAGCGCCAGCTCCGGAAACACCATATATTTT. Residues: CASSASSGNTIYF.